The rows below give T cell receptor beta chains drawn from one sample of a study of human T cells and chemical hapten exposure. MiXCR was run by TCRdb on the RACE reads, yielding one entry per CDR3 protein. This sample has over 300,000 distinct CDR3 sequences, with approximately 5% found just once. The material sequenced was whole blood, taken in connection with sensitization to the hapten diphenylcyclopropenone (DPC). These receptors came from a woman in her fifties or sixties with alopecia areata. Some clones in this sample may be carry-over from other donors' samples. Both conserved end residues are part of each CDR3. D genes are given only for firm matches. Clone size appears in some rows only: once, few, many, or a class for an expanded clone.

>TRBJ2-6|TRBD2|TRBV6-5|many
CASLGGSLSGANVLTF
TGTGCCAGCTTGGGGGGGTCCCTCTCTGGGGCCAACGTCCTGACTTTC
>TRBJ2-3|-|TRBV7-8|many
CASSLAPTSFSTDTQYF
TGTGCCAGCAGCTTAGCGCCGACTAGTTTTAGCACAGATACGCAGTATTTT
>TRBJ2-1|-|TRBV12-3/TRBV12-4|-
CASSFAPSSYNEQFF
TGTGCCAGCAGTTTCGCCCCCTCCTCCTACAATGAGCAGTTCTTC
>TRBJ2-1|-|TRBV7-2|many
CASSLDSQPFNEQFF
TGTGCCAGCAGCTTAGATTCCCAGCCGTTCAATGAGCAGTTCTTC
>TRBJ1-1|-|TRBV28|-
CASSLPAGTSSEAFF
TGTGCCAGCAGTTTGCCGGCAGGGACCAGCTCTGAAGCTTTCTTT
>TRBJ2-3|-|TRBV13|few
CASSLQRYTQYF
TGTGCCAGCAGCTTACAACGGTATACGCAGTATTTT
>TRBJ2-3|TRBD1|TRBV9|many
CASGQGSGSTDTQYF
TGTGCCAGTGGACAGGGGAGCGGAAGCACAGATACGCAGTATTTT
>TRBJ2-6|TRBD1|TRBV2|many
CASRTGVGANVLTF
TGTGCCAGCAGGACAGGGGTCGGGGCCAACGTCCTGACTTTC
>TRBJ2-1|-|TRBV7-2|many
CASSSRGANYNEQFF
TGTGCCAGCAGCTCCCGAGGGGCAAACTACAATGAGCAGTTCTTC
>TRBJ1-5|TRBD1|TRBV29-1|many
CSVGTGNNQPQHF
TGCAGCGTGGGGACAGGAAACAATCAGCCCCAGCATTTT
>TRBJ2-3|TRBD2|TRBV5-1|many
CASSLASGGALGPDTQYF
TGCGCCAGCAGCTTGGCTAGCGGGGGGGCTCTGGGGCCAGATACGCAGTATTTT
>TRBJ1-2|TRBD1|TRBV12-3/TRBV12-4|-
CASSFAGGNGYTF
TGTGCCAGCAGTTTTGCAGGGGGCAATGGCTACACCTTC
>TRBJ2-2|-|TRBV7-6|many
CASSLRLPTGELFF
TGTGCCAGCAGCTTGCGGCTTCCCACGGGGGAGCTGTTTTTT
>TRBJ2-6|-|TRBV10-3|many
CAISELRGERSGANVLTF
TGTGCCATCAGTGAGCTTCGAGGGGAACGCTCTGGGGCCAACGTCCTGACTTTC
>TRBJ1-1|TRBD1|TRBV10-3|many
CAISESGQGHTEAFF
TGTGCCATCAGTGAGTCCGGACAGGGACACACTGAAGCTTTCTTT
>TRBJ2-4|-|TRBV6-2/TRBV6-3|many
CASSYSFLIAKNIQYF
TGTGCCAGCAGTTACTCGTTCCTTATAGCCAAAAACATTCAGTACTTC
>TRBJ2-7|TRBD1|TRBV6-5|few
CASSSGQGRRYF
TGTGCCAGCAGTTCGGGACAGGGTAGGCGGTACTTC
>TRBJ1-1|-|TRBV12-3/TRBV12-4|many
CASSTGPGAFF
TGTGCCAGCAGTACAGGACCAGGGGCTTTCTTT
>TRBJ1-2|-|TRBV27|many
CASSLSDGINYGYTF
TGTGCCAGCAGTTTATCGGACGGAATAAACTATGGCTACACCTTC
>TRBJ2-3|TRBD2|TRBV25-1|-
CASSGRGGTDTQYF
TGTGCCAGCAGTGGTCGGGGGGGGACAGATACGCAGTATTTT
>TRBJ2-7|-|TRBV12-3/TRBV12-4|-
CASSFYGPYEQYF
TGTGCCAGCAGTTTTTATGGCCCCTACGAGCAGTACTTC
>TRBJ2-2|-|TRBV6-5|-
CASRQSNRAGELFF
TGTGCCAGCAGGCAGTCAAATCGGGCCGGGGAGCTGTTTTTT
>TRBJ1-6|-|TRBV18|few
CASSPSDRDSPLHF
TGTGCCAGCTCACCAAGCGATAGGGATTCACCCCTCCACTTT
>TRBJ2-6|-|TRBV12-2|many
CASRLGWGPGPSSSGANVLTF
TGTGCAAGTCGCTTAGGTTGGGGCCCTGGACCTTCAAGCTCTGGGGCCAACGTCCTGACTTTC
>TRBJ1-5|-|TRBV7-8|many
CASSLDQPGLNQPQHF
TGTGCCAGCAGCTTAGATCAACCAGGGCTCAATCAGCCCCAGCATTTT
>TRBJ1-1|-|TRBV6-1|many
CASSEAWDTEAFF
TGTGCCAGCAGTGAAGCTTGGGACACTGAAGCTTTCTTT
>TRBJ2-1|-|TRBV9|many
CASSVALYPGEQFF
TGTGCCAGCAGCGTAGCCCTCTACCCGGGTGAGCAGTTCTTC
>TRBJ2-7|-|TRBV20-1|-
CSARGLVLTEQYF
TGCAGTGCTCGGGGCCTTGTCCTTACCGAGCAGTACTTC
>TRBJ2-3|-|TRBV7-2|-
CASSLAGGWDTQYF
TGTGCCAGCAGCTTAGCGGGGGGTTGGGATACGCAGTATTTT
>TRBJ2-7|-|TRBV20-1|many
CSASVPYEQYF
TGCAGTGCCTCGGTACCCTACGAGCAGTACTTC
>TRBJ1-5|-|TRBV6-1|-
CASSEVVGENQPQHF
TGTGCCAGCAGTGAAGTCGTTGGAGAAAATCAGCCCCAGCATTTT
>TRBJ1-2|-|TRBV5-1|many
CASSPSPTNYGYTF
TGCGCCAGCAGCCCCTCCCCCACTAACTATGGCTACACCTTC
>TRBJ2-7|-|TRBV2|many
CASSELGSRQYF
TGTGCCAGCAGTGAGTTGGGGTCCCGGCAGTACTTC
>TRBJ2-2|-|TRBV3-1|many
CATRDVNTGELFF
TGTGCCACCAGGGATGTTAACACCGGGGAGCTGTTTTTT
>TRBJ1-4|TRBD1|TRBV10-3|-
CAISGGQDEKLFF
TGTGCCATCAGTGGGGGACAGGACGAAAAACTGTTTTTT
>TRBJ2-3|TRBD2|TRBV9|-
CASSVEAGGDTDTQYF
TGTGCCAGCAGCGTAGAAGCGGGAGGGGACACAGATACGCAGTATTTT
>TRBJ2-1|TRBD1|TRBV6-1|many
CASTVGTGGKRRSSYNEQFF
TGTGCCAGCACTGTCGGGACAGGCGGTAAGCGGAGGAGCTCCTACAATGAGCAGTTCTTC
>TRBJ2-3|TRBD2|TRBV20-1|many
CSASARSRREFTDTQYF
TGCAGTGCTAGCGCCCGGTCGAGGCGGGAGTTCACAGATACGCAGTATTTT
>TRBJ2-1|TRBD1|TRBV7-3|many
CASSRGSGTGLSEQFF
TGTGCCAGCAGTCGAGGGTCCGGGACAGGGTTGAGTGAGCAGTTCTTC
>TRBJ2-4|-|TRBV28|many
CASRFWGAENIQYF
TGTGCCAGCAGGTTTTGGGGGGCAGAAAACATTCAGTACTTC
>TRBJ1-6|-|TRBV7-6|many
CASSLSGNKSPLHF
TGTGCCAGCAGCTTATCAGGGAATAAGTCACCCCTCCACTTT
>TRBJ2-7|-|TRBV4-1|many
CASSQAGMSSYEQYF
TGCGCCAGCAGCCAAGCAGGGATGAGCTCCTACGAGCAGTACTTC
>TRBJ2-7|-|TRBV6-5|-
CASSYSSAKPSYEQYF
TGTGCCAGCAGTTACTCGTCGGCTAAACCCTCCTACGAGCAGTACTTC
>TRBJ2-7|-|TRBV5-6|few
CASSLGRSLEQYF
TGTGCCAGCAGCTTGGGACGGTCCTTGGAGCAGTACTTC
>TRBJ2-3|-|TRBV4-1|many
CASSQHPSGRSTDTQYF
TGCGCCAGCAGCCAACACCCCTCCGGCAGAAGCACAGATACGCAGTATTTT
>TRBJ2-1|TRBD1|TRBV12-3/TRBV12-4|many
CASSLRTGGNEQFF
TGTGCCAGCAGTTTAAGGACAGGGGGGAATGAGCAGTTCTTC
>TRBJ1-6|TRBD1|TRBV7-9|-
CASSSKPGQGYRSPLHF
TGTGCCAGCAGCTCCAAACCGGGACAGGGATATCGATCACCCCTCCACTTT
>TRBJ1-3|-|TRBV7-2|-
CASSLQAHGNTIYF
TGTGCCAGCAGTCTGCAGGCCCACGGAAACACCATATATTTT
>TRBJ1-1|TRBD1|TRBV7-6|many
CASSMTGGLTEAFF
TGTGCCAGCAGCATGACAGGGGGCCTCACTGAAGCTTTCTTT